The rows below give T cell receptor beta chains drawn from one sample of a study of T-cell memory formation after mild COVID-19. Via MiXCR, TCRdb re-called the 5' RACE reads, giving one row per CDR3 protein. The data hold under 400,000 distinct CDR3 sequences, with roughly 20% observed a single time. Input material: PBMCs or a T cell subset sorted from them (not recorded which). The receptors here all came from an adult woman who had mild COVID-19 (a few samples of this study predate the infection). Cell type and time point are not known. Both conserved end residues are part of each CDR3. The D gene is left open where the match is weak. Size is stated for part of the rows, as once, few or many counts, or as a class when the clone is expanded.

j_call: TRBJ2-1; d_call: .; clone_size: .; v_call: TRBV4-3; cdr3_aa: CASSQGGGRMNEQFF; cdr3_nt: TGCGCCAGCAGCCAAGGTGGAGGGAGGATGAATGAGCAGTTCTTC
j_call: TRBJ2-5; d_call: TRBD2; clone_size: few; v_call: TRBV7-2; cdr3_aa: CASSPKGLAVFRWETQYF; cdr3_nt: TGTGCCAGCAGCCCTAAGGGACTAGCGGTCTTCAGGTGGGAGACCCAGTACTTC
j_call: TRBJ2-5; d_call: .; clone_size: .; v_call: TRBV7-9; cdr3_aa: CASSPHWETQYF; cdr3_nt: TGTGCCAGCAGCCCCCATTGGGAGACCCAGTACTTC
j_call: TRBJ2-1; d_call: .; clone_size: .; v_call: TRBV5-1; cdr3_aa: CASSFEQGYNEQFF; cdr3_nt: TGCGCCAGCAGCTTCGAACAGGGTTACAATGAGCAGTTCTTC
j_call: TRBJ2-1; d_call: .; clone_size: .; v_call: TRBV5-1; cdr3_aa: CASSLLLSSYNEQFF; cdr3_nt: TGCGCCAGCAGCCTCCTTTTGAGCTCCTACAATGAGCAGTTCTTC
j_call: TRBJ1-2; d_call: TRBD1; clone_size: few; v_call: TRBV7-3; cdr3_aa: CASRPSGTGNYGYTF; cdr3_nt: TGTGCCAGCAGACCTTCCGGGACAGGGAACTATGGCTACACCTTC
j_call: TRBJ1-2; d_call: .; clone_size: few; v_call: TRBV2; cdr3_aa: CASKGVTNYGYTF; cdr3_nt: TGTGCCAGCAAAGGGGTCACCAACTATGGCTACACCTTC
j_call: TRBJ2-1; d_call: .; clone_size: .; v_call: TRBV10-3; cdr3_aa: CAITSTTGGHDYNEQFF; cdr3_nt: TGTGCCATCACCTCCACGACAGGAGGGCACGACTACAATGAGCAGTTCTTC
j_call: TRBJ2-7; d_call: .; clone_size: .; v_call: TRBV27; cdr3_aa: CASSQFGSYEQYF; cdr3_nt: TGTGCCAGCAGTCAATTTGGGTCCTACGAGCAGTACTTC
j_call: TRBJ1-5; d_call: .; clone_size: few; v_call: TRBV12-5; cdr3_aa: CARTSPRGGDNSQPQHF; cdr3_nt: TGTGCTAGGACCTCCCCTCGAGGGGGGGATAATAGTCAGCCCCAGCATTTT
j_call: TRBJ2-1; d_call: TRBD2; clone_size: .; v_call: TRBV27; cdr3_aa: CASSLILLAGGPNEQFF; cdr3_nt: TGTGCCAGCAGTCTGATTCTACTAGCGGGAGGGCCAAATGAGCAGTTCTTC
j_call: TRBJ1-5; d_call: .; clone_size: .; v_call: TRBV6-1; cdr3_aa: CASTRLARGRNQPQHF; cdr3_nt: TGTGCCAGCACTAGGTTGGCGAGGGGTCGCAATCAGCCCCAGCATTTT
j_call: TRBJ2-6; d_call: .; clone_size: few; v_call: TRBV18; cdr3_aa: CASSPRGAGANVLTF; cdr3_nt: TGTGCCAGCTCACCCCGAGGGGCTGGGGCCAACGTCCTGACTTTC
j_call: TRBJ1-1; d_call: TRBD1; clone_size: few; v_call: TRBV5-1; cdr3_aa: CASSLVAGQGATEAFF; cdr3_nt: TGCGCCAGCAGCTTGGTGGCGGGACAGGGTGCGACTGAAGCTTTCTTT
j_call: TRBJ2-6; d_call: .; clone_size: .; v_call: TRBV6-4; cdr3_aa: CASSDSTGGANVLTF; cdr3_nt: TGTGCCAGCAGTGACTCGACAGGTGGGGCCAACGTCCTGACTTTC
j_call: TRBJ2-7; d_call: .; clone_size: .; v_call: TRBV11-2; cdr3_aa: CASSLETVYEQYF; cdr3_nt: TGTGCCAGCAGCTTAGAGACGGTTTACGAGCAGTACTTC
j_call: TRBJ1-1; d_call: .; clone_size: many; v_call: TRBV5-1; cdr3_aa: CASSPGGQGMNTEAFF; cdr3_nt: TGCGCCAGCAGCCCGGGGGGGCAGGGGATGAACACTGAAGCTTTCTTT
j_call: TRBJ1-4; d_call: .; clone_size: once; v_call: TRBV29-1; cdr3_aa: CSVQKGSYSVREKLFF; cdr3_nt: TGCAGCGTCCAAAAAGGGAGTTATTCAGTCAGGGAAAAACTGTTTTTT
j_call: TRBJ2-6; d_call: .; clone_size: many; v_call: TRBV23-1; cdr3_aa: CASSQLKGHRRCSGANVLTF; cdr3_nt: TGCGCCAGCAGTCAACTCAAAGGGCACCGGCGATGCTCTGGGGCCAACGTCCTGACTTTC
j_call: TRBJ2-3; d_call: TRBD2; clone_size: few; v_call: TRBV20-1; cdr3_aa: CSARVTSGRVPDTQYF; cdr3_nt: TGCAGTGCTAGGGTAACTAGCGGGAGAGTCCCAGATACGCAGTATTTT
j_call: TRBJ2-5; d_call: .; clone_size: once; v_call: TRBV5-4; cdr3_aa: CASSLGTGTPQETQYF; cdr3_nt: TGTGCCAGCAGCCTAGGAACAGGGACTCCCCAAGAGACCCAGTACTTC
j_call: TRBJ2-7; d_call: .; clone_size: .; v_call: TRBV18; cdr3_aa: CASSPQNSYEQYF; cdr3_nt: TGTGCCAGCTCACCCCAGAACAGCTACGAGCAGTACTTC
j_call: TRBJ2-2; d_call: .; clone_size: .; v_call: TRBV6-5; cdr3_aa: CASSYHGTGELFF; cdr3_nt: TGTGCCAGCAGTTACCACGGGACCGGGGAGCTGTTTTTT
j_call: TRBJ1-6; d_call: .; clone_size: .; v_call: TRBV6-5; cdr3_aa: CASSYDISPDDTPLHF; cdr3_nt: TGTGCCAGCAGTTACGACATCTCGCCAGACGATACACCCCTCCACTTT
j_call: TRBJ2-3; d_call: TRBD2; clone_size: few; v_call: TRBV7-9; cdr3_aa: CASSSRGGGPTSTDTQYF; cdr3_nt: TGTGCCAGCAGCTCCCGGGGGGGAGGGCCAACTAGCACAGATACGCAGTATTTT
j_call: TRBJ1-1; d_call: .; clone_size: .; v_call: TRBV24-1; cdr3_aa: CATSAKGEGAEAFF; cdr3_nt: TGTGCCACCAGTGCCAAGGGGGAGGGAGCTGAAGCTTTCTTT
j_call: TRBJ1-2; d_call: .; clone_size: few; v_call: TRBV4-2; cdr3_aa: CASSQDPGTDYGYTF; cdr3_nt: TGTGCCAGCAGCCAAGATCCGGGCACGGACTATGGCTACACCTTC
j_call: TRBJ2-2; d_call: TRBD2; clone_size: .; v_call: TRBV5-1; cdr3_aa: CASSFSGGTNTGELFF; cdr3_nt: TGCGCCAGCAGCTTTAGCGGGGGGACGAACACCGGGGAGCTGTTTTTT
j_call: TRBJ2-2; d_call: TRBD2; clone_size: once; v_call: TRBV24-1; cdr3_aa: CATSDWRLAGGAGELFF; cdr3_nt: TGTGCCACCAGTGATTGGAGGCTAGCGGGAGGAGCCGGGGAGCTGTTTTTT
j_call: TRBJ1-4; d_call: .; clone_size: .; v_call: TRBV7-9; cdr3_aa: CASSLDPTRLFF; cdr3_nt: TGTGCCAGCAGCTTAGACCCAACGAGGCTGTTTTTT
j_call: TRBJ1-1; d_call: TRBD1; clone_size: many; v_call: TRBV18; cdr3_aa: CASRQGVDTEAFF; cdr3_nt: TGTGCCAGCCGACAGGGGGTGGACACTGAAGCTTTCTTT
j_call: TRBJ2-5; d_call: .; clone_size: few; v_call: TRBV28; cdr3_aa: CASNPGKGTQYF; cdr3_nt: TGTGCCAGCAATCCAGGGAAGGGGACCCAGTACTTC
j_call: TRBJ1-1; d_call: TRBD1; clone_size: once; v_call: TRBV11-3; cdr3_aa: CASSTTRQGGHTEAFF; cdr3_nt: TGTGCCAGCAGCACCACCCGACAGGGGGGACACACTGAAGCTTTCTTT
j_call: TRBJ1-1; d_call: .; clone_size: .; v_call: TRBV12-3/TRBV12-4; cdr3_aa: CASSPQGFTEAFF; cdr3_nt: TGTGCCAGCAGCCCACAGGGATTCACTGAAGCTTTCTTT
j_call: TRBJ2-5; d_call: TRBD2; clone_size: .; v_call: TRBV7-6; cdr3_aa: CASSRWTSGGETQYF; cdr3_nt: TGTGCCAGCAGCAGATGGACTAGCGGGGGGGAGACCCAGTACTTC
j_call: TRBJ2-2; d_call: .; clone_size: .; v_call: TRBV6-1; cdr3_aa: CATKGGRSRGTGELFF; cdr3_nt: TGTGCCACCAAGGGCGGAAGGAGTCGAGGAACCGGGGAGCTGTTTTTT